The rows below give T cell receptor beta chains drawn from one sample of a study of vaccination and CD4 T cells after COVID-19. Their antigens are not known. TCRdb reprocessed the PCR reads with MiXCR, giving one entry per CDR3 protein. The table has about 19,000 distinct CDR3 sequences, 38% seen once. The specimen sequenced was cultured CD4+ T cells from blood. The receptor set was obtained from a human donor with COVID-19. Both conserved end residues are part of each CDR3. Fields, in order: D gene, J gene, V gene, clone size, CDR3 protein, CDR3 DNA. The D gene is left open where the match is weak. Clone sizes are given selectively: once, few, many, or a class where the clone is expanded.

TRBD1 | TRBJ2-3 | TRBV20-1 | . | CSASKGQGATDTQYF | TGCAGTGCTAGTAAGGGCCAGGGGGCCACAGATACGCAGTATTTT
. | TRBJ1-2 | TRBV20-1 | few | CSASRENYGYTF | TGCAGTGCTAGTAGGGAGAACTATGGCTACACCTTC
. | TRBJ1-5 | TRBV19 | . | CASSPSGAEWQPQHF | TGTGCCAGTAGTCCCTCGGGGGCAGAGTGGCAGCCCCAGCATTTT
TRBD1 | TRBJ1-3 | TRBV6-1 | . | CASRQGGRNTIYF | TGTGCCAGCAGACAGGGGGGGAGAAACACCATATATTTT
. | TRBJ2-7 | TRBV29-1 | once | CSVVPSGRTLPEQYF | TGCAGCGTTGTACCCAGTGGACGGACCCTCCCCGAGCAGTACTTC
. | TRBJ2-7 | TRBV7-3 | . | CASSAGTPYEQYF | TGTGCCAGCAGCGCCGGGACACCTTACGAGCAGTACTTC
TRBD2 | TRBJ2-4 | TRBV14 | . | CASSQDSSGLAGVAKNIQYF | TGTGCCAGCAGCCAAGATTCTAGCGGACTAGCGGGGGTCGCCAAAAACATTCAGTACTTC
. | TRBJ1-1 | TRBV7-2 | . | CASSFGGDLAAFF | TGTGCCAGCAGCTTCGGGGGAGATTTGGCAGCTTTCTTT
. | TRBJ2-2 | TRBV7-6 | . | CASSANTGELFF | TGTGCCAGCAGCGCGAACACCGGGGAGCTGTTTTTT
. | TRBJ1-3 | TRBV6-5 | . | CASSSWGTSGNTIYF | TGTGCCAGCAGTTCCTGGGGCACCTCTGGAAACACCATATATTTT
. | TRBJ1-5 | TRBV15 | few | CATSRAFQPQHF | TGTGCCACCAGCAGAGCGTTTCAGCCCCAGCATTTT
TRBD1 | TRBJ2-3 | TRBV11-3 | . | CASSTRTGSFTDTQYF | TGTGCCAGCAGCACCCGGACAGGGTCCTTCACAGATACGCAGTATTTT
. | TRBJ1-2 | TRBV12-3/TRBV12-4 | . | CASSPQPGYGYTF | TGTGCCAGCAGTCCCCAGCCGGGGTATGGCTACACCTTC
. | TRBJ1-5 | TRBV20-1 | . | CSAQAGSNQPQHF | TGCAGTGCCCAGGCAGGGAGCAATCAGCCCCAGCATTTT
. | TRBJ1-6 | TRBV20-1 | medium-sized | CSARDRRGGNSPLHF | TGCAGTGCTAGAGATCGCAGGGGAGGCAATTCACCCCTCCACTTT
TRBD1 | TRBJ1-6 | TRBV2 | few | CASSEGLTGRPPGSPLHF | TGTGCCAGCAGTGAAGGACTGACAGGGCGACCCCCAGGCTCACCCCTCCACTTT
. | TRBJ2-7 | TRBV28 | . | CASSFFAGTHEQYF | TGTGCCAGCAGTTTTTTCGCAGGGACCCACGAGCAGTACTTC
TRBD1 | TRBJ1-1 | TRBV15 | . | CATSRGGQTNTEAFF | TGTGCCACCAGCAGAGGGGGACAGACAAACACTGAAGCTTTCTTT
TRBD2 | TRBJ2-3 | TRBV10-3 | few | CAVGLERGVTDTQYF | TGTGCCGTCGGCTTGGAGCGGGGGGTCACAGATACGCAGTATTTT
. | TRBJ2-7 | TRBV7-9 | . | CASSLNTYEQYF | TGTGCCAGCAGCTTAAACACCTACGAGCAGTACTTC
TRBD1 | TRBJ2-3 | TRBV19 | . | CASTHRGLGDTQYF | TGTGCCAGTACCCACAGGGGGCTTGGGGATACGCAGTATTTT
TRBD1 | TRBJ1-2 | TRBV19 | . | CASRGQGRDYGYTF | TGTGCCAGTAGGGGACAGGGGAGGGACTATGGCTACACCTTC
TRBD1 | TRBJ1-5 | TRBV6-1 | . | CASSTGTGQRGNQPQHF | TGTGCCAGCAGTACCGGGACAGGGCAAAGAGGCAATCAGCCCCAGCATTTT
. | TRBJ2-7 | TRBV6-5 | . | CASSYSSQTYRGGSSSYEQYF | TGTGCCAGCAGTTACTCGTCTCAGACGTACAGGGGGGGGAGTAGCTCCTACGAGCAGTACTTC
TRBD1 | TRBJ1-2 | TRBV7-2 | few | CASSLGGTGGRGYTF | TGTGCCAGCAGCTTGGGGGGGACAGGGGGTCGTGGCTACACCTTC
. | TRBJ1-1 | TRBV19 | few | CASSTGPVNTEAFF | TGTGCCAGTAGTACTGGACCGGTAAACACTGAAGCTTTCTTT
. | TRBJ2-6 | TRBV6-5 | . | CASSYVGFSSGANVLTF | TGTGCCAGCAGTTACGTAGGGTTTAGCTCTGGGGCCAACGTCCTGACTTTC
. | TRBJ1-1 | TRBV18 | . | CASSPPSRGEAFF | TGTGCCAGCTCACCACCGAGTCGGGGTGAAGCTTTCTTT
. | TRBJ1-1 | TRBV5-1 | . | CASSPGGRVVVTEAFF | TGCGCCAGCAGCCCGGGCGGCAGGGTAGTTGTCACTGAAGCTTTCTTT
TRBD1 | TRBJ2-3 | TRBV24-1 | few | CATSDPGQGSDTQYF | TGTGCCACCAGTGATCCCGGACAGGGGTCAGATACGCAGTATTTT
. | TRBJ1-4 | TRBV7-9 | few | CASSLAITNEKLFF | TGTGCCAGCAGCTTAGCGATAACTAATGAAAAACTGTTTTTT
TRBD1 | TRBJ1-2 | TRBV15 | . | CATSSRDRGLKNYGYTF | TGTGCCACCAGCAGCCGGGACAGGGGGCTGAAGAACTATGGCTACACCTTC
. | TRBJ2-3 | TRBV20-1 | few | CSAREGSSSTDTQYF | TGCAGTGCTAGAGAGGGCTCGTCCAGCACAGATACGCAGTATTTT
. | TRBJ1-6 | TRBV5-4 | . | CASSATGEPLHF | TGTGCCAGCAGCGCAACGGGGGAACCCCTCCACTTT
. | TRBJ1-3 | TRBV20-1 | . | CSARDRQGTGNTIYF | TGCAGTGCTAGAGATCGGCAGGGAACTGGAAACACCATATATTTT
. | TRBJ1-2 | TRBV27 | few | CASSLGQGGRAGYTF | TGTGCCAGCAGCCTCGGTCAGGGTGGAAGGGCAGGCTACACCTTC
. | TRBJ1-3 | TRBV18 | . | CASSPSRVDTIYF | TGTGCCAGCTCACCGAGCAGGGTAGACACCATATATTTT
. | TRBJ1-3 | TRBV6-2/TRBV6-3 | few | CASSYGGTGNTIYF | TGTGCCAGCAGTTATGGGGGGACTGGAAACACCATATATTTT
. | TRBJ2-6 | TRBV2 | few | CASRRSTRLNSGANVLTF | TGTGCCAGCAGACGAAGTACTCGACTAAACTCTGGGGCCAACGTCCTGACTTTC
. | TRBJ2-2 | TRBV3-1 | . | CASSPGSTGELFF | TGTGCCAGCAGCCCGGGGTCCACCGGGGAGCTGTTTTTT
. | TRBJ1-5 | TRBV20-1 | few | CSAREGNSNQPQHF | TGCAGTGCTAGAGAGGGGAATAGCAATCAGCCCCAGCATTTT
. | TRBJ2-7 | TRBV21-1 | few | CASSKGYEQYF | TGTGCCAGCAGCAAAGGGTACGAGCAGTACTTC
. | TRBJ1-5 | TRBV19 | . | CASTHRDGYNQPQHF | TGTGCCAGTACCCACCGGGACGGTTACAATCAGCCCCAGCATTTT
. | TRBJ1-4 | TRBV6-1 | . | CASSPLVGGNEKLFF | TGTGCCAGCAGCCCACTCGTGGGGGGGAATGAAAAACTGTTTTTT
TRBD1 | TRBJ1-5 | TRBV12-3/TRBV12-4 | . | CASSGTGVTPQHF | TGTGCCAGCAGCGGGACAGGGGTAACGCCCCAGCATTTT
TRBD1 | TRBJ1-5 | TRBV30 | few | CAWGGGGSQPQHF | TGTGCCTGGGGTGGAGGGGGCTCTCAGCCCCAGCATTTT
. | TRBJ2-5 | TRBV5-1 | . | CASSLVGGETQYF | TGCGCCAGCAGCTTGGTGGGTGGGGAGACCCAGTACTTC
. | TRBJ1-1 | TRBV4-1 | . | CASSQAPTNTEAFF | TGCGCCAGCAGCCAAGCCCCGACAAACACTGAAGCTTTCTTT